These 10 T cell receptor beta chains originate from one sample sequenced in a study of cytomegalovirus exposure and HLA in healthy donors. The PCR had 60 Vbeta and 13 Jbeta primers. Using immunoSEQ multiplex PCR, the repertoire was profiled, and TCRdb retains in-frame clones only, with some absent. The table includes about 250,000 clones, under 80% detected once. The sequencing sample was made of PBMCs. The receptors derive from a female donor in good health and CMV-seronegative.

In regard to this clone: One junction end disagrees with the germline gene, perhaps due to a read error. The chain links TRBV7-9 to TRBJ1-1, with 9 bases aligning to TRBD1. CDR3 length: 14 amino acids. The V gene's germline CDR1 is SEHNR and CDR2 FQNEAQ (reference sequence). The DNA of the CDR3 is TGTGTCAGCAGCTTAGCGACAGGGGGAACTGAAGCTTTCTTT. It is translated as CVSSLATGGTEAFF.

The chain uses TRBV5-1 and TRBJ1-4; the D gene is possibly TRBD1 (6 bases). The CDR3 has 13 residues. V was trimmed by 0 bases and J by 6 bases, leaving 6 bases between them. The germline V gene encodes CDR1 SGHRS and CDR2 YFSETQ. The CDR3 sequence: CASSLEGDEKLFF. CDR3 sequence (DNA): TGCGCCAGCAGCTTGGAGGGGGATGAAAAACTGTTTTTT.

This clone has just a few counts. This sequence joins TRBV6-1 and TRBJ2-7; D perhaps matches TRBD2 (6 bases). CDR1 and CDR2 (germline): MNHNS, SASEGT. The CDR3 has 13 residues. Trimming removed 5 bases from V and 3 bases from J, with 11 bases in between. The chain's CDR3 is CASSYLRGYEQYF. Here the CDR3 DNA reads TGTGCCAGCAGTTATTTGCGGGGCTACGAGCAGTACTTC.

About this clone: The identical CDR3 is also encoded by other nucleotide sequences in the sample. The gene calls are TRBV11-2 and TRBJ1-1; no definite D call. V shed 5 bases and J shed 1 base, with 8 bases lying between them. Germline CDR1 is SGHAT and CDR2 is FQNNGV. The CDR3 is 13 residues long. This CDR3 reads CASSLSRNTEAFF. CDR3 nucleotide sequence: TGTGCCAGCAGCCTAAGCCGGAACACTGAAGCTTTCTTT.

The chain combines TRBV6-5 with TRBJ1-2; 7 nucleotides line up with TRBD1. J lost 0 bases, V lost 6 bases, and 7 bases had no gene match. The CDR3 extends over 15 amino acids. CDR1 MNHEY and CDR2 SVGAGI come from the germline V gene. The CDR3: CASRTGTETNYGYTF. DNA for the CDR3: TGTGCCAGCAGAACCGGGACAGAGACTAACTATGGCTACACCTTC.

The chain employs TRBV7-3 and TRBJ1-1; D might be TRBD1 (6 bases). V was pared by 5 bases and J by 0 bases, with 16 bases between. This CDR3 spans 16 amino acids. Germline CDR1 is SGHTA and CDR2 is FQGTGA. The CDR3 loop is CASSPPTGGLNTEAFF. The CDR3 bases are TGTGCCAGCAGCCCCCCTACGGGGGGGCTGAACACTGAAGCTTTCTTT. Filled out from reference TRBV7-3 and TRBJ1-1, the complete variable domain reads GAGVSQTPSNKVTEKGKYVELRCDPISGHTALYWYRQSLGQGPEFLIYFQGTGAADDSGLPNDRFFAVRPEGSVSTLKIQRTERGDSAVYLCASSPPTGGLNTEAFFGQGTRLTVV.

This clone showed up just a few times. The chain has TRBV7-9 and TRBJ2-1; TRBD2 matches at 12 bases. Per germline, CDR1 SEHNR and CDR2 FQNEAQ (reference sequence). V lost 5 bases and J lost 3; bases outside the gene matches: 8. The CDR3 length is 17 residues. In DNA form, the CDR3 reads TGTGCCAGCAGCCCGCGACTAGCGGGAGCGGTCTACAATGAGCAGTTCTTC. Translated, it gives CASSPRLAGAVYNEQFF.

V usage is TRBV28 and J usage is TRBJ2-7, with D perhaps TRBD2 (5 bases). Per the germline V gene, CDR1 is MDHEN and CDR2 is SYDVKM. The V end was cut by 3 bases, the J end by 2 bases, with 14 bases between. This CDR3 region has 15 residues. CDR3 sequence (DNA): TGTGCCAGCAGTTTCGGTGGCGGGCCCACCTACGAGCAGTACTTC. Translating it yields CASSFGGGPTYEQYF.

The chain uses TRBV6-1 and TRBJ2-4; D gene uncertain. The germline V and J ends were trimmed by 4 bases and 15 bases, with 16 bases remaining between them. From germline, CDR1 is MNHNS and CDR2 SASEGT. The CDR3 length is 12 residues. DNA for the CDR3: TGTGCCAGCAGTGCTCTCACAGTGAAATTGTACTTC. This translates into CASSALTVKLYF.

The chain carries TRBV25-1 and TRBJ2-5, with D possibly matching TRBD2 (6 bases). The germline V gene has CDR1 MGHDK and CDR2 SYGVNS. The CDR3 runs to 14 residues. Trimming left V 1 base short and J 1 base short, with 7 bases between. In DNA form, the CDR3 reads TGTGCCAGCAGTGAATGGAGGGGCCAAGAGACCCAGTACTTC. It is translated as CASSEWRGQETQYF.